A selection of T cell receptor beta chains follows, all from one sample in a study of blood T cell repertoires in COVID-19. Clones were read by immunoSEQ multiplex PCR, and TCRdb kept only the in-frame ones, dropping some. The table includes a few hundred thousand clones, 84% detected once. The sequencing sample was made of PBMCs or T cells enriched from blood (not recorded which). The receptor source for this set is a woman aged 40 to 50 who had recovered from COVID-19. The CDR3 runs from the conserved cysteine through the conserved F or W. Fields, in order: clone size, V gene, D gene, J gene, CDR3 DNA, CDR3 protein. The D gene is left open where the match is weak. A row's size may be missing; if present it is once, few, many or a size class.

NA	TRBV4-3	NA	TRBJ1-1	TGCGCCAGCAGCCAATCGACTTTGAACACTGAAGCTTTCTTT	CASSQSTLNTEAFF
NA	TRBV7-9	TRBD1	TRBJ1-2	TGTGCCAGCAGCTTATCACAGGGGGCGATTAGTGGCTACACCTTC	CASSLSQGAISGYTF
NA	TRBV23-1	NA	TRBJ1-1	TGCGCCAGAAATATGAACACTGAAGCTTTCTTT	CARNMNTEAFF
few	TRBV7-6	NA	TRBJ1-1	TGTGCCAGCAGCCTAGGACAGCTAGGCACTGAAGCTTTCTTT	CASSLGQLGTEAFF
NA	TRBV27	NA	TRBJ2-1	TGTGCCAGCTCCATAGGGGCGCTTTTCAACGATGAGCAGTTCTTC	CASSIGALFNDEQFF
NA	TRBV12-5	NA	TRBJ1-1	TGTGCTAGTGCCCTCGGGACTTCCCCTGCGGAAGCTTTCTTT	CASALGTSPAEAFF
NA	TRBV3-1/TRBV3-2	NA	TRBJ2-2	TGTGCCAGCAGCCAAGGGGCCATAATCACCGGGGAGCTGTTTTTT	CASSQGAIITGELFF
NA	TRBV6-5	NA	TRBJ1-1	TGTGCCAGCAGCCCCAGCGGGTACACTGAAGCTTTCTTT	CASSPSGYTEAFF
few	TRBV28	NA	TRBJ1-1	TGTGCCAGCAGTTTGAGGTCGGGTGAGAGGGGGGAAGCTTTCTTT	CASSLRSGERGEAFF
NA	TRBV7-2	TRBD2	TRBJ2-5	TGTGCCAGCAGCTTAGAGGGACTAGCGGGACAAGAGACCCAGTACTTC	CASSLEGLAGQETQYF
NA	TRBV5-1	NA	TRBJ2-3	TGCGCCAGCAGCGGCGGACTTCGGACTAGCACAGATACGCAGTATTTT	CASSGGLRTSTDTQYF
NA	TRBV27	TRBD1	TRBJ2-3	TGTGCCAGCAGTCGACAGGGGGCCCTAGATACGCAGTATTTT	CASSRQGALDTQYF
NA	TRBV7-8	TRBD1	TRBJ2-1	TGTGCCAGCAGCGAACTACCCCCGGGACAGGGTCTCTACAATGAGCAGTTCTTC	CASSELPPGQGLYNEQFF
NA	TRBV5-4	TRBD1	TRBJ1-2	TGTGCCAGCAGCTTGGACGCGGGGCAGGGGGGAGGCTACACCTTC	CASSLDAGQGGGYTF
NA	TRBV2	TRBD1	TRBJ2-7	TGTGCCAGCAGTGACCTCCGACAGGGCTACGAGCAGTACTTC	CASSDLRQGYEQYF
NA	TRBV5-6	TRBD2	TRBJ2-2	TGTGCCAGCAGCTTCTTCGCGGGAGGGGCCGGGGAGCTGTTTTTT	CASSFFAGGAGELFF
NA	TRBV7-2	TRBD2	TRBJ2-3	TGTGCCAGCAGCTTAGTGGTCGCGGGAGGTATGACAGATACGCAGTATTTT	CASSLVVAGGMTDTQYF
NA	TRBV19	NA	TRBJ2-1	TGTGCCAGTAGTGCCAGGGGCGACTCCTACAATGAGCAGTTCTTC	CASSARGDSYNEQFF
NA	TRBV29-1	NA	TRBJ2-6	TGCAGCGTTACGGGCTCTGGGGCCAACGTCCTGACTTTC	CSVTGSGANVLTF
few	TRBV5-1	TRBD2	TRBJ2-1	TGCGCCAGCAGCCAACCCTATGCGGGAGGGTGGGATGAGCAGTTCTTC	CASSQPYAGGWDEQFF